The clone carrying this TCR beta chain came up a few times. Its specificity is unknown. The data were taken from a study of beta chain features in type 1 diabetes. Reverse transcribing all isolated RNA meant expressed TCRB transcripts were sequenced. Profiled with immunoSEQ multiplex PCR; TCRdb holds only in-frame clones, not every one. Of over 150,000 clones in the sample, 10% to 15% were seen once. Study outcomes and limitations: Researchers could not determine here whether HLA type influences TCRB rearrangement. Healthy donors had naive, central memory and Treg TCRB repertoires that appeared less similar than those seen among patients.

Sorting of CD4+ naive, central memory, regulatory and stem cell-like memory cells was performed via CD45RO/CCR7/CD25/CD127/CD95/CD27. From germline, CDR1 is LNHDA and CDR2 SQIVND (reference sequence). V lost 4 bases, J lost 0 bases, and 7 bases stayed unmatched. This CDR3 has 16 residues. This TCR was recovered from a woman under 30 in good health. Input material: central memory CD4+ T cells from blood. The chain employs TRBV19 and TRBJ1-2; 8 positions agree with TRBD1. The chain's CDR3 is CASSRGTGPANYGYTF. CDR3 nucleotides: TGTGCCAGTAGTAGGGGGACAGGCCCAGCTAACTATGGCTACACCTTC.